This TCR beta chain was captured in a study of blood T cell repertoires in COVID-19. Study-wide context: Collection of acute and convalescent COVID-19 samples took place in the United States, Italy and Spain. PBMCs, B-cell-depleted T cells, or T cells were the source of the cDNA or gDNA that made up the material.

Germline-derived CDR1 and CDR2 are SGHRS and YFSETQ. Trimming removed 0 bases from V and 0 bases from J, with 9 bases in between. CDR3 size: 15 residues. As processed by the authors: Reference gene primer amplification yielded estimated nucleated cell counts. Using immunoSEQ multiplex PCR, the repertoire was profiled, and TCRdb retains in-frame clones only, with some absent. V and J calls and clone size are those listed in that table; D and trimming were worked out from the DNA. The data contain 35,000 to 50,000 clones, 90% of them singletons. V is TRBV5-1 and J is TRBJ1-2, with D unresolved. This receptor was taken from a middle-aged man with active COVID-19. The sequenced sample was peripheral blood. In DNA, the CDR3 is TGCGCCAGCAGCTTGGATGGCACCGCTAACTATGGCTACACCTTC. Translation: CASSLDGTANYGYTF.